A single sample gave rise to the 10 T cell receptor beta chains below, sequenced in a study of cytomegalovirus exposure and HLA in healthy donors. The PCR ran on 60 Vbeta and 13 Jbeta primers. Some clones are missing from TCRdb's copy, which holds only in-frame ones; the method was immunoSEQ multiplex PCR. The sample lists 150,000 to 200,000 clones, roughly 73% seen once, with around 4.6% in the top ten. Sequencing input: PBMCs. These receptors all come from a male donor in good health and CMV-seronegative.

The chain is built from TRBV2 and TRBJ1-2; D ambiguous. Germline CDR1 is SNHLY and CDR2 is FYNNEI. This CDR3 has 12 residues. V was trimmed by 1 base and J by 8 bases, leaving 8 bases between them. The CDR3 nucleotides read TGTGCCAGCAGTGAAGAGGAGAGGGGCTACACCTTC. Its protein product is CASSEEERGYTF.

The rearrangement joins TRBV30 to TRBJ1-3, with 8 bases matching TRBD1. The CDR3 is made up of 13 amino acids. The germline V gene has CDR1 GTSNPN and CDR2 SVGIG (reference sequence). V gave up 4 bases and J gave up 4 bases; unmatched junction bases: 3. This chain's CDR3 is CAWKQGAGNTIYF. CDR3 DNA: TGTGCCTGGAAGCAGGGGGCGGGAAACACCATATATTTT.

This sequence joins TRBV7-9 and TRBJ1-2; D might be TRBD1 (5 bases). Trimming removed 3 bases at V and 6 bases at J, with 20 bases between. Germline loops: CDR1 SEHNR, CDR2 FQNEAQ (reference sequence). The length of the CDR3 is 16 residues. The CDR3 region has the DNA TGTGCCAGCAGCTTTAGGAGCGGGACGACCGAGAATGGCTACACCTTC. This gives the protein CASSFRSGTTENGYTF.

The CDR3 reads CASSEQGRYEQYF. CDR3 in DNA: TGTGCCAGCAGTGAACAGGGCCGCTACGAGCAGTACTTC. The chain recombines TRBV6-5 with TRBJ2-7; TRBD1 is a possible D gene (6 bases). This CDR3 comprises 13 residues. CDR1 is MNHEY and CDR2 is SVGAGI in the germline V gene. V lost 5 bases and J 3 bases, leaving 11 bases between the germline ends.

The chain recombines TRBV6-6 with TRBJ2-5; D is possibly TRBD1 (5 bases). Deletions cut 4 bases from V and 7 bases from J, with 16 bases between. Germline V lookup: CDR1 MNHNY, CDR2 SVGAGI (reference sequence). The CDR3 has 14 amino acids. The CDR3 is CASSSPGSLGTQYF. The CDR3 DNA reads as TGTGCCAGCAGTTCCCCAGGGTCCCTTGGGACCCAGTACTTC.

The chain couples TRBV4-1 to TRBJ1-6; D is ambiguous. The CDR3 loop spans 17 amino acids. With 1 base removed from V and 0 bases from J, the gap between germline ends came to 10 bases. The germline CDR1 and CDR2 sequences are MGHRA and YSYEKL. CDR3 sequence reads: CASSQALRSSYNSPLHF. The CDR3 nucleotides are TGCGCCAGCAGCCAAGCCTTGCGGAGCTCCTATAATTCACCCCTCCACTTT.

The V call is TRBV7-2, the J call TRBJ2-1, with 9 bases matching TRBD2. The trim removed 4 bases at V and 7 bases at J, leaving 8 bases unmatched. There are 15 residues in the CDR3. Germline V lookup: CDR1 SGHTA, CDR2 FQGNSA. The CDR3 spells CASSYTGTSSNEQFF. The CDR3 bases are TGTGCCAGCAGCTATACCGGGACTAGCAGTAATGAGCAGTTCTTC.

The genes are TRBV5-4 and TRBJ2-1; 8 bases fit TRBD2. CDR1 SGHNT and CDR2 YYREEE come from the germline V gene (reference sequence). The CDR3 length is 15 residues. Trimming at V came to 1 base and at J to 7 bases, leaving 7 bases not matched to a gene. The CDR3: CASSLNGGAGNEQFF. CDR3 nucleotides: TGTGCCAGCAGCTTGAACGGGGGGGCGGGGAATGAGCAGTTCTTC.

The genes are TRBV5-6 and TRBJ1-4; 7 nucleotides agree with TRBD1. Germline V CDR1 and CDR2: SGHDT, YYEEEE. V lost 1 base, J lost 6 bases, and 9 bases stayed unmatched. The CDR3 extends over 16 amino acids. In DNA form, the CDR3 reads TGTGCCAGCAGCTTGTATTTTAGGCAGGGGGATGAAAAACTGTTTTTT. It codes for CASSLYFRQGDEKLFF.

This clone has just one count. The chain is built from TRBV29-1 and TRBJ1-5; 11 nucleotides match TRBD1. Germline assignment: CDR1 SQVTM and CDR2 ANQGSEA. The CDR3 runs to 14 residues. The trim removed 6 bases at V and 4 bases at J, leaving 5 bases unmatched. The CDR3 DNA reads TGCAGCGTCGGGGACAGGGGGAATAATCAGCCCCAGCATTTT. Protein: CSVGDRGNNQPQHF.